Presented here are 8 T cell receptor beta chains from one specimen sequenced in a study of Graves' ophthalmopathy and Graves' hyperthyroidism. Investigators amplified TCR beta CDR3 regions from RNA transcripts. An initial RT-PCR round employing HTBI primers preceded a second-round multiplex PCR. Using its own MiXCR run on the multiplex PCR reads, TCRdb lists one record per CDR3 protein. The sample carries 400,000 or so distinct CDR3 sequences, roughly a sixth recorded once. Material for sequencing was peripheral blood. The receptors stem from an adult woman with stable Graves' hyperthyroidism.

The sample holds many counts of this clonotype. The chain carries TRBV10-3 and TRBJ1-5; D is undetermined. The germline CDR1 and CDR2 sequences are ENHRY and SYGVKD. Between the trimmed V and J ends, which lost 10 bases and 1 base, there was a span of 17 bases. The CDR3 totals 15 residues. CDR3 DNA sequence: TGTGCCACCTCCGACGCCTCAACCAGCAATCAGCCCCAGCATTTT. Amino acid sequence: CATSDASTSNQPQHF.

This clonotype appeared many times. V gene TRBV4-1 combines with J gene TRBJ2-2; D gene ambiguous. CDR1 and CDR2 (germline): MGHRA, YSYEKL. This CDR3 comprises 12 residues. The germline V and J ends were trimmed by 3 bases and 8 bases, with 7 bases remaining between them. The CDR3 DNA follows: TGCGCCAGCAGCCACCGCCTGGGGGAGCTGTTTTTT. Protein sequence: CASSHRLGELFF.

The genes are TRBV6-2 or TRBV6-3 and TRBJ1-1; no clear D gene. This CDR3 contains 13 residues. V was clipped by 4 bases and J by 0 bases, with 6 bases between them. Germline CDR1 reads MNHEY; CDR2 reads SVGEGT. CDR3 sequence: CASSFELNTEAFF. The CDR3 DNA reads as TGTGCCAGCAGTTTTGAGTTGAACACTGAAGCTTTCTTT.

There are many counts of this clonotype. The CDR3 loop is CASSTNPRDYGYTF. The CDR3 DNA follows: TGTGCCAGCAGTACGAATCCCAGGGACTATGGCTACACCTTC. This chain links TRBV2 with TRBJ1-2; D is possibly TRBD1 (5 bases). The V end was cut by 5 bases, the J end by 3 bases, with 13 bases between. The CDR3 runs to 14 residues. CDR1 is SNHLY, CDR2 FYNNEI, per germline.

A note on this clonotype: The missing conserved phenylalanine or tryptophan at the end of this CDR3 makes a read error likely. The gene calls are TRBV6-1 and TRBJ2-5; either TRBD1 or TRBD2 may fit D (6 bases each). The germline V gene has CDR1 MNHNS and CDR2 SASEGT. CDR3 length: 16 amino acids. V was cut by 6 bases and J by 5 bases, with 22 bases left in between. CDR3 loop: CASSFEAQGRWETQYL. CDR3 DNA: TGTGCCAGCAGCTTCGAAGCCCAGGGGAGGTGGGAGACCCAGTACCTC.

The rearrangement joins TRBV6-5 to TRBJ1-2, with a tentative D call TRBD1 (6 bases). Trimming removed 6 bases from V and 2 bases from J, with 19 bases in between. Looked up from germline, CDR1 is MNHEY and CDR2 is SVGAGI. The CDR3 extends over 16 amino acids. The CDR3 region is CASSLDYTGPNYGYTF. In DNA form, the CDR3 reads TGTGCCAGCAGCTTAGATTATACAGGGCCGAACTATGGCTACACCTTC.

V usage is TRBV19 and J usage is TRBJ1-1; 8 positions match TRBD1. The V and J ends lost 5 bases and 6 bases, in that order; junction bases with no gene match: 2. This CDR3 has 12 amino acids. Germline V gives CDR1 LNHDA, CDR2 SQIVND (reference sequence). The CDR3 reads CASSVQGAEAFF. The CDR3 DNA is TGTGCCAGTAGTGTACAGGGGGCTGAAGCTTTCTTT.

This chain uses TRBV24-1 with TRBJ2-5, with 8 positions matching TRBD2. Germline assignment: CDR1 KGHDR and CDR2 SFDVKD. The CDR3 covers 18 residues. Trimming cost V 5 bases and J 4 bases; bases outside gene matches: 17. CDR3 loop: CATSGGTGGPRGRETQYF. For the CDR3, the DNA is TGTGCCACCAGTGGAGGTACGGGAGGGCCCCGGGGAAGAGAGACCCAGTACTTC.